In this sample, the clone carrying this T cell receptor (beta chain) turned up many times. Its specificity is not known. The sample belongs to a study of T cells in Graves' hyperthyroidism and ophthalmopathy. Study background: Once the initial diagnosis was made, peripheral blood was obtained before any treatment.

Diagnoses were established using clinical symptoms, serum thyroxine and TRAb, thyroid ultrasound and orbital computed tomography. About 10 ml fresh peripheral blood yielded the PBMCs. Deletions cut 6 bases from V and 7 bases from J, with 22 bases between. CDR1 and CDR2 (germline): MDHEN, SYDVKM. This CDR3 has 16 residues. It was RNA transcripts that yielded the amplified TCR beta CDR3 regions. Researchers ran a first-round RT-PCR on the TCR CDR3 using the HTBI primer set. TCRdb used MiXCR to reprocess the multiplex PCR reads, holding one entry per CDR3 protein. In the table there are around 300,000 distinct CDR3 sequences, around 13% of which are singletons. General observations from the study: Ophthalmopathy onset followed model prediction by a median approximately seven months.

Sequenced input: blood. The TCR comes from a woman aged 40 to 50 with Graves' hyperthyroidism. This rearrangement joins TRBV28 to TRBJ1-5; possibly TRBD1 for D (5 bases). The CDR3 region is CASRPRRWGVGQPQHF. CDR3 bases: TGTGCCAGCAGACCCCGGAGATGGGGGGTGGGGCAGCCCCAGCATTTT.